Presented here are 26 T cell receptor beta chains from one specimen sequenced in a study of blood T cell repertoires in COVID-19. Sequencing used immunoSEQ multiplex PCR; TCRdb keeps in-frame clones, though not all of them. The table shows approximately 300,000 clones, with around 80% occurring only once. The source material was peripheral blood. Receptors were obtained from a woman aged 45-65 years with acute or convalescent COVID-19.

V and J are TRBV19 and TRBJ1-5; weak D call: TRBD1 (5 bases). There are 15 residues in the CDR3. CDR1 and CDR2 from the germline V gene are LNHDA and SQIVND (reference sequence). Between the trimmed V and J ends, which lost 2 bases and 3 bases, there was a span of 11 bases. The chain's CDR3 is CASSISDRPNQPQHF. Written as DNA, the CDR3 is TGTGCCAGTAGTATATCCGACAGACCCAATCAGCCCCAGCATTTT.

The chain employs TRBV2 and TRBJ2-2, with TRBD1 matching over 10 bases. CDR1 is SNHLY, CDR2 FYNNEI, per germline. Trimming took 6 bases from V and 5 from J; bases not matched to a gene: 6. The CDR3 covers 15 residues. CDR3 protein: CASRPGTGVTGELFF. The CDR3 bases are TGTGCCAGCAGACCAGGGACAGGGGTTACCGGGGAGCTGTTTTTT.

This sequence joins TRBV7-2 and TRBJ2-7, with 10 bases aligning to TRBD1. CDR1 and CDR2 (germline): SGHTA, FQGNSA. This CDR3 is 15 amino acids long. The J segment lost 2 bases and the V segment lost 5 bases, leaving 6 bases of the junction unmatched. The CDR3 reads CASSQTGTGAYEQYV. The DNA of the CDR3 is TGTGCCAGCAGCCAAACCGGGACAGGGGCCTACGAGCAGTACGTC.

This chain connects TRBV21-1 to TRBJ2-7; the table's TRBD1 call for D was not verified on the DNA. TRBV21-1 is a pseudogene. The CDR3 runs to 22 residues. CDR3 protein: CASSPRGQGRADLRTSSYEQYF. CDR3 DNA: TGTGCCAGCAGCCCGCGGGGACAGGGGCGGGCGGATCTGCGAACTAGCTCCTACGAGCAGTACTTC.

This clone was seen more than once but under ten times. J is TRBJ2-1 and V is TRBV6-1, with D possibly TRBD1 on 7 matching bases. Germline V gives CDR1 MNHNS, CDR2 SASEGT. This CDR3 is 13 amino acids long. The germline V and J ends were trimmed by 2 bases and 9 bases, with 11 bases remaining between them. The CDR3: CASSEQGGPEQFF. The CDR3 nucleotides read TGTGCCAGCAGTGAACAGGGGGGCCCTGAGCAGTTCTTC.

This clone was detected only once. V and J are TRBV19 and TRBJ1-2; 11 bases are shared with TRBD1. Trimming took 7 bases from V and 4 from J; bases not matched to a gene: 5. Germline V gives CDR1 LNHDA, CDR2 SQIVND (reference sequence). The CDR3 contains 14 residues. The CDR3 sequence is CASTGTGGIYGYTF. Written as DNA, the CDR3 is TGTGCCAGTACCGGGACAGGGGGAATCTATGGCTACACCTTC.

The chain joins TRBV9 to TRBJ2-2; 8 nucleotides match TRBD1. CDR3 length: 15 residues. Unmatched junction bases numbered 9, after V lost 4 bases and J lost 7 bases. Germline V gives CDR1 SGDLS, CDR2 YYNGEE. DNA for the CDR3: TGTGCCAGCAGCTCCAAGACAGGGGATGGCGGGGAGCTGTTTTTT. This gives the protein CASSSKTGDGGELFF.

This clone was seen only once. CDR3 nucleotide sequence: TGTGCCAGCAGCCTACGGACAGTGTGGGACAAAAACATTCAGTACTTC. It translates to CASSLRTVWDKNIQYF. This rearrangement joins TRBV5-6 to TRBJ2-4; perhaps TRBD1 as D (6 bases). This CDR3 comprises 16 residues. Between the trimmed V and J ends, which lost 4 bases and 3 bases, there was a span of 17 bases. Germline V gene data show CDR1 as SGHDT and CDR2 as YYEEEE.

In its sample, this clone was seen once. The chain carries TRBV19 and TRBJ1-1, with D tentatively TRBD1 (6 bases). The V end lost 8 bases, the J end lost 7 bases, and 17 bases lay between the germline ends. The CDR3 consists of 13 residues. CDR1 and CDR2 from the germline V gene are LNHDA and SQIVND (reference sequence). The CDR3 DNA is TGTGCCAGTCGACCGCGGACAGATTTTGAAGCTTTCTTT. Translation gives CASRPRTDFEAFF.

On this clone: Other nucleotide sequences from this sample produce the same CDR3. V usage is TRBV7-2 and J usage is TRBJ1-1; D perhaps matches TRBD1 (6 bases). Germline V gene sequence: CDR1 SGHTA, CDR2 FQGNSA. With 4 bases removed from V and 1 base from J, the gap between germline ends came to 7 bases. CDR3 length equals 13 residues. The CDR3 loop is CASSSDRNTEAFF. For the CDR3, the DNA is TGTGCCAGCAGCTCGGACAGGAACACTGAAGCTTTCTTT.

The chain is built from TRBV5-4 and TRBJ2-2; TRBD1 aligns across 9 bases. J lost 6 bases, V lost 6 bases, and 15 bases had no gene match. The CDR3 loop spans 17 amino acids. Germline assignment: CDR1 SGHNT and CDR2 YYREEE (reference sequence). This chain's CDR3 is CASTSSQGAGFSGELFF. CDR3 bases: TGTGCCAGCACCTCATCACAGGGGGCGGGATTTTCCGGGGAGCTGTTTTTT.

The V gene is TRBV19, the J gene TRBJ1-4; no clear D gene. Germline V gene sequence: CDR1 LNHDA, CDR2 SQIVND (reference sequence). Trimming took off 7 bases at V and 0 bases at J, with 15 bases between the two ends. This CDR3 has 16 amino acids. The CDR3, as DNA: TGTGCCAGTACGGCGGGTAAGGGCGCAACTAATGAAAAACTGTTTTTT. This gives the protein CASTAGKGATNEKLFF.

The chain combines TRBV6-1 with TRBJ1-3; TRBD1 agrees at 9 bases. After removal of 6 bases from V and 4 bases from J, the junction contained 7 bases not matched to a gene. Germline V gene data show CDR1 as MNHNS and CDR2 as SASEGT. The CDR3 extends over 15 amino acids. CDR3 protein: CASSMGQGAGNTIYF. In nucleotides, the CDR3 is TGTGCCAGCAGCATGGGACAGGGTGCCGGAAACACCATATATTTT.

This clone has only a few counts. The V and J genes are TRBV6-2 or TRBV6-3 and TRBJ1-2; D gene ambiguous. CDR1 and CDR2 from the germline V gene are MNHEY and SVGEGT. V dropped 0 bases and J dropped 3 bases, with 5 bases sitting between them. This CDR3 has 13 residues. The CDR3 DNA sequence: TGTGCCAGCAGTTACTCTTCCTACTATGGCTACACCTTC. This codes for CASSYSSYYGYTF.

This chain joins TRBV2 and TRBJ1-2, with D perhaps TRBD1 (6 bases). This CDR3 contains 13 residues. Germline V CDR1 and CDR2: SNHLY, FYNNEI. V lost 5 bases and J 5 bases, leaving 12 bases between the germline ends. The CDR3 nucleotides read TGTGCCAGCAGTTTACAGGGACCTTATGGCTACACCTTC. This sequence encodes CASSLQGPYGYTF.

The CDR3 nucleotides read TGTGCCAGCAGCTTAGACAGGGGGGAGCAGTACGTC. Translation: CASSLDRGEQYV. The chain is built from TRBV7-9 and TRBJ2-7; 8 nucleotides agree with TRBD1. CDR3 length: 12 amino acids. After removal of 1 base from V and 7 bases from J, the junction contained 0 bases not matched to a gene. Germline assignment: CDR1 SEHNR and CDR2 FQNEAQ (reference sequence).

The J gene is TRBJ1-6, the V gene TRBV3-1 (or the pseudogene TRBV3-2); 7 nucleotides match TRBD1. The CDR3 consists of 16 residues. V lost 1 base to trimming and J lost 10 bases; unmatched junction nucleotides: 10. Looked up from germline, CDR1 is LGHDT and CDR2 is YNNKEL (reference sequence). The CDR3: CASSQGQGLLGSPLHF. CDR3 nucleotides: TGTGCCAGCAGCCAAGGACAGGGCCTATTGGGGTCACCCCTCCACTTT.

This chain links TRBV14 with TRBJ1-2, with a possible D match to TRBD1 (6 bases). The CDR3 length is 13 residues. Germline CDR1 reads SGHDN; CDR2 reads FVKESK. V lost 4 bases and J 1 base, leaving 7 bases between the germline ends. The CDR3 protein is CASSRTVNYGYTF. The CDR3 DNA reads TGTGCCAGCAGCCGGACAGTTAACTATGGCTACACCTTC.

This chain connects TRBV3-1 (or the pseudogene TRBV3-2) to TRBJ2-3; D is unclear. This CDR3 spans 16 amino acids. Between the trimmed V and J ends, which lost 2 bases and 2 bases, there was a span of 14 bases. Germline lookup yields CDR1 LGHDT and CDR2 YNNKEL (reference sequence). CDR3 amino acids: CASSQQATTITDTQYF. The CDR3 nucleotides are TGTGCCAGCAGCCAACAAGCAACCACTATCACAGATACGCAGTATTTT.

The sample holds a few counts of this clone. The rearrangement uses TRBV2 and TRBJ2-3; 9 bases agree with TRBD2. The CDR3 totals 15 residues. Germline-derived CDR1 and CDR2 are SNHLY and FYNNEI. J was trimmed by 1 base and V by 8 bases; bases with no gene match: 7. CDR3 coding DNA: TGTGCCAGCGGGACTAGCCGGGGGGGCACAGATACGCAGTATTTT. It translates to CASGTSRGGTDTQYF. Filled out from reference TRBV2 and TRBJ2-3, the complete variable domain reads EPEVTQTPSHQVTQMGQEVILRCVPISNHLYFYWYRQILGQKVEFLVSFYNNEISEKSEIFDDQFSVERPDGSNFTLKIRSTKLEDSAMYFCASGTSRGGTDTQYFGPGTRLTVL.

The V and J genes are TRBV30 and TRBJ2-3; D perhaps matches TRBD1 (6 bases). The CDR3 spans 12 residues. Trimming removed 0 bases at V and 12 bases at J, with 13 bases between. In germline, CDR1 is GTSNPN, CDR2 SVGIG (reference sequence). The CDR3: CAWSVGGKGQYF. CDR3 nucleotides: TGTGCCTGGAGTGTAGGGGGAAAGGGCCAGTATTTT.

CDR3 sequence: CAAGPDTGELFF. The DNA of the CDR3 is TGTGCCGCAGGGCCGGACACCGGGGAGCTGTTTTTT. The J gene is TRBJ2-2, the V gene TRBV3-1 (or the pseudogene TRBV3-2); D might be TRBD1 (5 bases). Trimming left V 11 bases short and J 3 bases short, with 10 bases between. This CDR3 is built from 12 residues. From germline, CDR1 is LGHDT and CDR2 YNNKEL (reference sequence).

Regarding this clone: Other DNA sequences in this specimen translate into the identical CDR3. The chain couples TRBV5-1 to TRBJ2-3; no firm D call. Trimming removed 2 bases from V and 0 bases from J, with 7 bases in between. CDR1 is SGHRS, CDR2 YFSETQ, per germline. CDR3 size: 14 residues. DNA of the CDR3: TGCGCCAGCAGCTTAGAGTCTAGCACAGATACGCAGTATTTT. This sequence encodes CASSLESSTDTQYF.

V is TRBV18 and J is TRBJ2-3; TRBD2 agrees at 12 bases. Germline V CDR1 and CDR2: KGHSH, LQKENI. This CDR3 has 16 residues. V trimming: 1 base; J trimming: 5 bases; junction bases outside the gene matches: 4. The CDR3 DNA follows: TGTGCCAGCTCACCACAAGGGACTAGCGGGTTAGATACGCAGTATTTT. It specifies CASSPQGTSGLDTQYF.

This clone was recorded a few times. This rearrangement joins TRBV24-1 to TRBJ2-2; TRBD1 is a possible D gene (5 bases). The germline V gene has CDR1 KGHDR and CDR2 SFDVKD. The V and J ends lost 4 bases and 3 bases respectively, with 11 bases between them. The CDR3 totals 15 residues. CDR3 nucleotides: TGTGCCACCAGTGACCCGCTACAGGACACCGGGGAGCTGTTTTTT. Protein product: CATSDPLQDTGELFF.

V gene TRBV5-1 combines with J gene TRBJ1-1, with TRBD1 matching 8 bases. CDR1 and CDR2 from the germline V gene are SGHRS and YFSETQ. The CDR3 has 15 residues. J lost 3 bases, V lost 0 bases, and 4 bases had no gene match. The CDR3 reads CASSLGPGGYTEAFF. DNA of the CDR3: TGCGCCAGCAGCTTGGGGCCAGGGGGCTACACTGAAGCTTTCTTT. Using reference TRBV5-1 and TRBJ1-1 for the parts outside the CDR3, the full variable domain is KAGVTQTPRYLIKTRGQQVTLSCSPISGHRSVSWYQQTPGQGLQFLFEYFSETQRNKGNFPGRFSGRQFSNSRSEMNVSTLELGDSALYLCASSLGPGGYTEAFFGQGTRLTVV.